Sequencing of this T cell receptor beta chain was carried out in a study of blood T cell repertoires in COVID-19. Study-wide background: Spain, Italy and the United States supplied samples that represented acute and convalescent COVID-19. T cells, B-cell-depleted T cells, or PBMCs supplied cDNA or gDNA.

Seattle enrolled patients during active infection and tracked them longitudinally. Profiling relied on immunoSEQ multiplex PCR, and the TCRdb table lists in-frame clones only, not all of them. Of about 350,000 clones in the sample, 87% were seen once. CDR3 length equals 12 residues. The V end was cut by 4 bases, the J end by 10 bases, with 11 bases between. CDR1 MNHEY and CDR2 SMNVEV come from the germline V gene (reference sequence). This receptor was taken from a man younger than 40 with COVID-19, enrolled during active disease. The rearrangement links TRBV27 to TRBJ2-1; tentative D call: TRBD1 (5 bases). The sample taken for sequencing was peripheral blood. The CDR3 protein is CASSWLRGEQFF. CDR3 nucleotide sequence: TGTGCCAGCAGTTGGCTTAGGGGCGAGCAGTTCTTC.